Listed here are 3 T cell receptor beta chains from one sample, sequenced in a study of T cell responses to AZD1222 COVID-19 vaccine. Assay used: immunoSEQ multiplex PCR; TCRdb lists only in-frame clones, some missing. In the table there are tens of thousands of clones, about 85% of which are singletons. Here the sequenced sample was peripheral blood, taken on day 0 of AZD1222 vaccination. These receptors all stem from an adult in good health.

The chain joins TRBV4-1 to TRBJ2-2; possibly TRBD1 for D (7 bases). V lost 4 bases to trimming and J lost 4 bases, with 22 bases between them. CDR1 and CDR2 (germline): MGHRA, YSYEKL. The CDR3 length is 18 residues. The CDR3 reads CASSLPAAEGASTGELFF. As DNA, the CDR3 is TGCGCCAGCAGCCTGCCAGCGGCGGAGGGGGCGAGCACCGGGGAGCTGTTTTTT.

The chain is built from TRBV5-6 and TRBJ2-5; TRBD2 matches at 14 bases. The CDR3 sequence is 14 residues long. The V segment lost 4 bases and the J segment 4 bases; nucleotides outside the gene matches: 0. Germline loops: CDR1 SGHDT, CDR2 YYEEEE. Written as DNA, the CDR3 is TGTGCCAGCAGCGGACTAGCGGGAGGAGAGACCCAGTACTTC. This encodes CASSGLAGGETQYF.

The chain recombines TRBV30 with TRBJ1-1; D not resolved. Looked up from germline, CDR1 is GTSNPN and CDR2 is SVGIG (reference sequence). CDR3 size: 11 residues. The ends were cut back, 1 base at V and 7 bases at J, with 7 bases in the middle. CDR3 sequence reads: CAWSDGDEAFF. CDR3 nucleotides: TGTGCCTGGAGTGACGGCGATGAAGCTTTCTTT. Full variable domain (rest looked up from reference TRBV30 and TRBJ1-1): SQTIHQWPATLVQPVGSPLSLECTVEGTSNPNLYWYRQAAGRGLQLLFYSVGIGQISSEVPQNLSASRPQDRQFILSSKKLLLSDSGFYLCAWSDGDEAFFGQGTRLTVV.